This T cell receptor beta chain was observed in a study of T cell repertoires in cytomegalovirus infection. Findings of the study overall: HLA-C-restricted, CMV-specific TCR beta clonotypes were dominant ex vivo.

Germline V gene lookup returns CDR1 MNHEY and CDR2 SVGAGI. V dropped 0 bases and J dropped 2 bases, with 11 bases sitting between them. CDR3 length: 15 amino acids. This clonotype was counted between two and nine times. Its antigen is not identified. TCRdb reprocessed the reads with MiXCR, giving one entry per CDR3 protein. The sample carries hundreds of thousands of distinct CDR3 sequences, roughly a third recorded once. Sequencing was carried out using PBMCs. This clonotype originated in a human donor in good health (CMV status not recorded). Some clones in this sample may be carry-over from other donors' samples. The V call is TRBV6-5, the J call TRBJ2-7, with D tentatively TRBD2 (6 bases). The DNA of the CDR3 is TGTGCCAGCAGTTACTCGGTGGGGAGGACCTACGAGCAGTACTTC. Translated: CASSYSVGRTYEQYF.